This T cell receptor beta chain was documented in a study of tumor T cells in aggressive B-cell lymphoma. Clones were sequenced by immunoSEQ multiplex PCR, and TCRdb holds only the in-frame ones, with some missing. The repertoire holds just over 3,500 clones, with 86% as singletons. In germline, CDR1 is LNHDA, CDR2 SQIVND (reference sequence). Trimming cost V 3 bases and J 2 bases, with 12 bases left between them. The CDR3 has 15 residues. The clonotype was recovered from an adult with diffuse large B cell lymphoma. The chain is built from TRBV19 and TRBJ2-3; D uncertain. Sequenced material: tumor tissue. The CDR3: CASSIVETPTDTQYF. As DNA, the CDR3 is TGTGCCAGTAGTATCGTGGAGACCCCCACAGATACGCAGTATTTT.